A single sample gave rise to the 27 T cell receptor beta chains below, sequenced in a study of T-cell memory formation after mild COVID-19. TCRdb itself ran the 5' RACE reads through MiXCR, one entry per CDR3 protein. The table has 300,000 to 350,000 distinct CDR3 sequences, 13% to 15% seen once; the top ten hold 21%. Material for sequencing was PBMCs or a T cell subset sorted from them (not recorded which). The origin of the receptors is a man younger than 35 who had mild COVID-19 (a few samples of this study predate the infection). Cell type and time point are not known.

This clonotype was recorded a few times. The chain joins TRBV18 to TRBJ1-1; D uncertain. V was cut by 6 bases and J by 7 bases, with 18 bases left in between. CDR1 and CDR2 from the germline V gene are KGHSH and LQKENI. The CDR3 totals 14 residues. CDR3 residues: CASSSFVRENEAFF. Here the CDR3 DNA reads TGTGCCAGCTCTTCCTTTGTCCGGGAAAATGAAGCTTTCTTT. Full variable domain (outside the CDR3, taken from reference TRBV18 and TRBJ1-1): NAGVMQNPRHLVRRRGQEARLRCSPMKGHSHVYWYRQLPEEGLKFMVYLQKENIIDESGMPKERFSAEFPKEGPSILRIQQVVRGDSAAYFCASSSFVRENEAFFGQGTRLTVV.

This chain links TRBV10-3 with TRBJ1-2; D unclear. The CDR3 is made up of 14 amino acids. With 2 bases removed from V and 3 bases from J, the gap between germline ends came to 10 bases. Germline V gene sequence: CDR1 ENHRY, CDR2 SYGVKD. The CDR3 nucleotides read TGTGCCATCAGTGAGCCCGGACGCTACTATGGCTACACCTTC. Translation: CAISEPGRYYGYTF.

This clonotype was observed a handful of times. The chain joins TRBV12-3 or TRBV12-4 to TRBJ2-3; 11 bases are shared with TRBD2. J gave up 0 bases and V 6 bases, and 8 bases lay outside the gene matches. The CDR3 consists of 17 residues. DNA of the CDR3: TGTGCCAGCAGCCGGAGACTAGCGGGGCGTAGCACAGATACGCAGTATTTT. Amino acid sequence: CASSRRLAGRSTDTQYF.

This clonotype was observed a few times. This rearrangement joins TRBV5-1 to TRBJ1-1; D unresolved. V lost 1 base, J lost 1 base, and 8 bases lay in between. CDR3 length: 14 residues. Germline CDR1 is SGHRS and CDR2 is YFSETQ. In nucleotides, the CDR3 is TGCGCCAGCAGCTTGCTAAGTCCGAACACTGAAGCTTTCTTT. As protein: CASSLLSPNTEAFF. Looking up the rest from reference TRBV5-1 and TRBJ1-1 gives the full variable domain: KAGVTQTPRYLIKTRGQQVTLSCSPISGHRSVSWYQQTPGQGLQFLFEYFSETQRNKGNFPGRFSGRQFSNSRSEMNVSTLELGDSALYLCASSLLSPNTEAFFGQGTRLTVV.

This clonotype was detected a few times. The chain combines TRBV7-9 with TRBJ1-1; TRBD1 matches 9 bases. V lost 3 bases to trimming and J lost 6 bases; unmatched junction nucleotides: 8. Germline CDR1 SEHNR, CDR2 FQNEAQ (reference sequence). The CDR3 covers 15 residues. CDR3 protein: CASSLGQGGESEAFF. CDR3 DNA: TGTGCCAGCAGCTTGGGACAGGGAGGAGAATCTGAAGCTTTCTTT. Based on the CDR3 plus reference TRBV7-9 and TRBJ1-1, the full variable domain is DTGVSQNPRHKITKRGQNVTFRCDPISEHNRLYWYRQTLGQGPEFLTYFQNEAQLEKSRLLSDRFSAERPKGSFSTLEIQRTEQGDSAMYLCASSLGQGGESEAFFGQGTRLTVV.

This clonotype was detected a few times. The gene calls are TRBV4-2 and TRBJ1-5, with TRBD1 as a possible D gene (6 bases). There are 17 residues in the CDR3. V was clipped by 3 bases and J by 6 bases, with 21 bases between them. The germline gives CDR1 LGHNA, CDR2 YNFKEQ. The CDR3 loop reads CASSHNMKGGPGQPQHF. In nucleotides, the CDR3 is TGTGCCAGCAGCCATAACATGAAGGGGGGGCCGGGTCAGCCCCAGCATTTT.

This clonotype showed up just a few times. DNA for the CDR3: TGTGCCAGTCCGGGATCCGTTATCTACGAGCAGTACGTC. Its translation is CASPGSVIYEQYV. The gene calls are TRBV6-5 and TRBJ2-7; the D gene is possibly TRBD2 (5 bases). CDR1 is MNHEY and CDR2 is SVGAGI in the germline V gene. Trimming removed 9 bases from V and 3 bases from J, with 15 bases in between. This CDR3 has 13 residues.

This clonotype occurred a few times. V usage is TRBV7-2 and J usage is TRBJ2-5; TRBD1 matches at 11 bases. Germline CDR1 reads SGHTA; CDR2 reads FQGNSA. The CDR3 is 15 amino acids. V trimming: 4 bases; J trimming: 10 bases; junction bases outside the gene matches: 11. The CDR3: CASSSRPGTGGDQYF. The DNA of the CDR3 is TGTGCCAGCAGCTCGAGACCCGGGACAGGGGGAGACCAGTACTTC.

This clonotype was counted ten times or more. The gene calls are TRBV20-1 and TRBJ2-3; D assignment may be TRBD1 or TRBD2 (6 bases each). Germline V lookup: CDR1 DFQATT, CDR2 SNEGSKA (reference sequence). Trimming left V 3 bases short and J 4 bases short, with 14 bases between. CDR3 size: 14 residues. DNA of the CDR3: TGCAGTGCTAGCGGGGGCATCAGGGCAGATACGCAGTATTTT. This sequence encodes CSASGGIRADTQYF.

This sequence joins TRBV11-2 and TRBJ2-4; the D gene could be TRBD1 or TRBD2 (6 bases each). The germline V gene has CDR1 SGHAT and CDR2 FQNNGV. V lost 5 bases, J lost 6 bases, and 20 bases lay in between. The CDR3 is made up of 16 amino acids. The chain's CDR3 is CASSPSRGPWANIQYF. CDR3 DNA sequence: TGTGCCAGCAGCCCATCCCGGGGGCCTTGGGCAAACATTCAGTACTTC.

This clonotype was recorded a few times. V gene TRBV4-1 combines with J gene TRBJ2-1; 7 bases are a match to TRBD1. The CDR3 is made up of 16 amino acids. The ends lost 3 bases at V and 6 bases at J; junction bases unmatched: 11. Germline values: CDR1 MGHRA, CDR2 YSYEKL. This CDR3 is CASSQPTGALANEQFF. CDR3 DNA: TGCGCCAGCAGCCAGCCTACAGGGGCACTGGCCAATGAGCAGTTCTTC.

At least ten counts were recorded for this clonotype. This chain joins TRBV5-1 and TRBJ2-2; D ambiguous. The germline V and J ends were trimmed by 1 base and 7 bases, with 5 bases remaining between them. The V gene's germline CDR1 is SGHRS and CDR2 YFSETQ. The CDR3 length is 12 residues. The chain's CDR3 is CASSLLDGELFF. Written as DNA, the CDR3 is TGCGCCAGCAGCTTGTTAGACGGGGAGCTGTTTTTT.

This clonotype occurred a few times. The rearrangement links TRBV6-1 to TRBJ2-7; possible D gene TRBD2, 6 bases. The germline V gene has CDR1 MNHNS and CDR2 SASEGT. The CDR3 runs to 17 residues. Trimming left V 0 bases short and J 2 bases short, with 17 bases between. The CDR3 region is CASSEALLGGSTYEQYV. The CDR3 DNA reads as TGTGCCAGCAGTGAAGCGCTTCTGGGGGGATCCACCTACGAGCAGTACGTC.

The chain joins TRBV7-9 to TRBJ1-1; tentatively, D is TRBD1 (6 bases). V gave up 1 base and J gave up 10 bases, with 16 bases separating them. The CDR3 is made up of 14 amino acids. The V gene's germline CDR1 is SEHNR and CDR2 FQNEAQ (reference sequence). DNA for the CDR3: TGTGCCAGCAGCTTAGGCCCCGGTCAGGGGAGAGCTTTCTTT. It yields the protein CASSLGPGQGRAFF.

The chain links TRBV27 to TRBJ1-5, with 7 nucleotides matching TRBD1. The CDR3 contains 15 residues. V was pared by 2 bases and J by 3 bases, with 4 bases of the junction left unmatched. Germline CDR1 reads MNHEY; CDR2 reads SMNVEV (reference sequence). CDR3 in DNA: TGTGCCAGCAGTTTACTGGGACAGATCAATCAGCCCCAGCATTTT. It yields the protein CASSLLGQINQPQHF.

The chain combines TRBV24-1 with TRBJ1-5; D unclear. The V and J ends lost 9 bases and 4 bases respectively, with 12 bases between them. From germline, CDR1 is KGHDR and CDR2 SFDVKD. The CDR3 length is 13 residues. In DNA, the CDR3 is TGTGCCACCGTTCGCCCGGGGAATCAGCCCCAGCATTTT. Translation: CATVRPGNQPQHF.

This clonotype appeared a few times. The chain uses TRBV18 and TRBJ2-7; 10 bases line up with TRBD1. From germline, CDR1 is KGHSH and CDR2 LQKENI. The ends lost 3 bases at V and 7 bases at J; junction bases unmatched: 9. The CDR3 loop spans 15 amino acids. CDR3 coding DNA: TGTGCCAGCTCACCGGGGACAGGGGCAAGAGAGGAGCAGTACGTC. Protein: CASSPGTGAREEQYV.

In its sample, this clonotype was seen a few times. The rearrangement uses TRBV3-1 and TRBJ1-6; tentatively, D is TRBD1 (5 bases). The V and J ends lost 1 base and 11 bases respectively, with 15 bases between them. Germline CDR1 reads LGHDT; CDR2 reads YNNKEL (reference sequence). CDR3 size: 15 residues. This CDR3 reads CASSQAPGGETPLHF. CDR3 nucleotides: TGTGCCAGCAGCCAAGCTCCGGGAGGGGAAACACCCCTCCACTTT.

The rearrangement joins TRBV6-5 to TRBJ1-1; 8 positions match TRBD1. From germline, CDR1 is MNHEY and CDR2 SVGAGI. V lost 6 bases, J lost 0 bases, and 6 bases stayed unmatched. There are 15 residues in the CDR3. The CDR3 DNA is TGTGCCAGCAGCCCGGACAGGGTTTTGAACACTGAAGCTTTCTTT. Translation: CASSPDRVLNTEAFF.

This clonotype was recorded many times. The V gene is TRBV20-1, the J gene TRBJ2-3; D may be TRBD1 (6 bases). This CDR3 spans 15 amino acids. V lost 6 bases, J lost 5 bases, and 21 bases lay in between. Germline lookup yields CDR1 DFQATT and CDR2 SNEGSKA (reference sequence). The CDR3: CSARPPRGAVDTQYF. CDR3 DNA: TGCAGTGCCCGCCCCCCCAGGGGCGCCGTAGATACGCAGTATTTT.

The rearrangement uses TRBV5-1 and TRBJ1-5; 7 bases fit TRBD1. Germline lookup yields CDR1 SGHRS and CDR2 YFSETQ. The CDR3 loop spans 14 amino acids. The junction had 6 bases not matched to a gene; V was cut back by 4 bases and J by 5 bases. CDR3 amino acids: CASSQNTGDQPQHF. The CDR3 DNA reads as TGCGCCAGCAGCCAGAATACAGGGGATCAGCCCCAGCATTTT.

J is TRBJ1-6 and V is TRBV7-2; the D is unclear. This CDR3 spans 15 amino acids. From germline, CDR1 is SGHTA and CDR2 FQGNSA. The V gene lost 5 bases and the J gene lost 5 bases, with 13 bases spanning the gap. The CDR3 DNA reads TGTGCCAGCAGCCGCGGAACACTCGATAATTCACCCCTCCACTTT. This sequence encodes CASSRGTLDNSPLHF.

The chain uses TRBV6-2 or TRBV6-3 and TRBJ2-2; D may correspond to TRBD1 or TRBD2 (5 bases each). The CDR3 extends over 15 amino acids. The V end lost 6 bases, the J end lost 3 bases, and 14 bases lay between the germline ends. The germline gives CDR1 MNHEY, CDR2 SVGEGT. The CDR3 is CASRHGDPYTGELFF. CDR3 DNA: TGTGCCAGCAGACACGGGGACCCGTACACCGGGGAGCTGTTTTTT.

This clonotype was recorded a few times. The chain employs TRBV5-1 and TRBJ1-5; no firm D call. This CDR3 has 15 amino acids. Trimming cost V 0 bases and J 0 bases, with 7 bases left between them. Germline lookup yields CDR1 SGHRS and CDR2 YFSETQ. The CDR3 loop is CASSLDPGSNQPQHF. CDR3 sequence (DNA): TGCGCCAGCAGCTTGGACCCAGGTAGCAATCAGCCCCAGCATTTT.

This clonotype was observed a few times. The chain is built from TRBV7-9 and TRBJ2-3; 8 bases are a match to TRBD2. Germline-derived CDR1 and CDR2 are SEHNR and FQNEAQ (reference sequence). Losses at the gene ends were 4 bases for V and 2 bases for J; bases not matched to a gene: 11. The CDR3 spans 17 residues. The CDR3 reads CASSSTRAGASTDTQYF. CDR3 nucleotide sequence: TGTGCCAGCAGCTCGACACGAGCGGGGGCCTCCACAGATACGCAGTATTTT. The full variable domain, completed using reference TRBV7-9 and TRBJ2-3, is DTGVSQNPRHKITKRGQNVTFRCDPISEHNRLYWYRQTLGQGPEFLTYFQNEAQLEKSRLLSDRFSAERPKGSFSTLEIQRTEQGDSAMYLCASSSTRAGASTDTQYFGPGTRLTVL.

This clonotype was seen a handful of times. J is TRBJ1-1 and V is TRBV4-1; D is possibly TRBD1 (6 bases). Trimming removed 6 bases at V and 0 bases at J, with 14 bases between. The CDR3 spans 15 residues. Germline V gene lookup returns CDR1 MGHRA and CDR2 YSYEKL. CDR3 DNA: TGCGCCAGCAGGTCGGGCAGGGGATTGAACACTGAAGCTTTCTTT. Its protein is CASRSGRGLNTEAFF.

This clonotype was recorded a few times. An end of the junction differs from the germline gene, which may be a read error. V is TRBV4-2 and J is TRBJ2-1, with D tentatively TRBD1 (5 bases). CDR1 LGHNA and CDR2 YNFKEQ come from the germline V gene. This CDR3 has 15 amino acids. The CDR3: CASSQDPPGRAGTIF. Here the CDR3 DNA reads TGTGCCAGCAGCCAAGATCCCCCCGGCAGGGCAGGTACGATCTTC.